The 19 T cell receptor beta chains listed next were all sequenced from one sample in a study of CD8 T cells in ankylosing spondylitis. TCRdb reprocessed the 5' RACE reads via MiXCR and lists one record per CDR3 protein. The profile covers fewer than 250,000 distinct CDR3 sequences, with roughly a tenth appearing a single time and 20% to 25% taken by the ten largest. Material for sequencing was blood, either unsorted or a sorted T cell fraction (not recorded which). The receptors here all came from a male donor with ankylosing spondylitis or in good health (not recorded which).

This clonotype was observed at least ten times. J is TRBJ2-5 and V is TRBV9; the D gene is possibly TRBD2 (6 bases). The CDR3 is made up of 15 amino acids. Germline CDR1 is SGDLS and CDR2 is YYNGEE. V lost 1 base, J lost 3 bases, and 13 bases lay in between. The CDR3 region is CASSVNPPGEETQYF. Written as DNA, the CDR3 is TGTGCCAGCAGCGTAAATCCCCCGGGGGAAGAGACCCAGTACTTC.

This clonotype was recorded many times. The chain recombines TRBV5-6 with TRBJ2-3; TRBD2 is a possible D gene (5 bases). The CDR3 runs to 15 residues. V dropped 7 bases and J dropped 4 bases, with 19 bases sitting between them. Germline V gives CDR1 SGHDT, CDR2 YYEEEE. Written as DNA, the CDR3 is TGTGCCAGCTGGTCCCGGGGATGGGCCGCAGATACGCAGTATTTT. This sequence encodes CASWSRGWAADTQYF.

This clonotype has only a few counts. This chain connects TRBV12-3 or TRBV12-4 to TRBJ2-3, with a possible D match to TRBD1 (6 bases). The ends were cut back, 5 bases at V and 0 bases at J, with 9 bases in the middle. There are 14 residues in the CDR3. Here the CDR3 reads CASSGTRSTDTQYF. Here the CDR3 DNA reads TGTGCCAGCAGTGGGACAAGGAGCACAGATACGCAGTATTTT.

This chain connects TRBV12-3 or TRBV12-4 to TRBJ2-7; the D gene is possibly TRBD1 (5 bases). The CDR3 loop spans 14 amino acids. Trimming removed 5 bases at V and 0 bases at J, with 11 bases between. CDR3 nucleotides: TGTGCCAGCAGTACCGACAGAGTCTCCTACGAGCAGTACTTC. It encodes CASSTDRVSYEQYF.

This clonotype has a count of ten or more. The chain links TRBV11-2 to TRBJ2-5; 8 bases align to TRBD1. The CDR3 covers 18 residues. Looked up from germline, CDR1 is SGHAT and CDR2 is FQNNGV. V trimming: 5 bases; J trimming: 1 base; junction bases outside the gene matches: 15. CDR3 region: CASSPWYLTGAPQETQYF. The CDR3 nucleotides read TGTGCCAGCAGCCCATGGTATCTGACAGGGGCCCCCCAAGAGACCCAGTACTTC.

This clonotype was seen at least ten times. The chain is built from TRBV30 and TRBJ2-7, with 9 bases lining up with TRBD1. Germline V lookup: CDR1 GTSNPN, CDR2 SVGIG (reference sequence). After removal of 1 base from V and 2 bases from J, the junction contained 9 bases not matched to a gene. This CDR3 has 16 residues. CDR3: CAWSGYGTGRTYEQYF. In DNA form, the CDR3 reads TGTGCCTGGAGTGGTTACGGGACAGGGAGAACCTACGAGCAGTACTTC.

This clonotype has a count of ten or more. The chain joins TRBV5-1 to TRBJ2-2; 7 nucleotides agree with TRBD1. The CDR3 has 16 amino acids. The V gene's germline CDR1 is SGHRS and CDR2 YFSETQ. V trimming: 4 bases; J trimming: 5 bases; junction bases outside the gene matches: 11. For the CDR3, the DNA is TGCGCCAGCAGCGCCAACCCGGGACAGTTGACCGGGGAGCTGTTTTTT. It encodes CASSANPGQLTGELFF.

This clonotype was seen a handful of times. The chain couples TRBV7-2 to TRBJ2-2, with a weak D call TRBD2 (6 bases). V was clipped by 2 bases and J by 6 bases, with 7 bases between them. This CDR3 contains 13 residues. Germline values: CDR1 SGHTA, CDR2 FQGNSA. This chain's CDR3 is CASSLWGAGELFF. The CDR3 DNA reads as TGTGCCAGCAGCTTATGGGGGGCCGGGGAGCTGTTTTTT.

There are many counts of this clonotype. The rearrangement joins TRBV20-1 to TRBJ2-6; D unclear. In germline, CDR1 is DFQATT, CDR2 SNEGSKA (reference sequence). The length of the CDR3 is 14 residues. V lost 3 bases, J lost 0 bases, and 6 bases lay in between. CDR3 DNA: TGCAGTGCTAGTTACCCCTCTGGGGCCAACGTCCTGACTTTC. This translates into CSASYPSGANVLTF.

This clonotype has a handful of counts. The genes are TRBV6-1 and TRBJ1-3, with D possibly being TRBD1 (5 bases). This CDR3 comprises 14 residues. The V end was cut by 5 bases, the J end by 3 bases, with 11 bases between. CDR1 MNHNS and CDR2 SASEGT come from the germline V gene. CDR3 sequence: CASSHKGIGNTIYF. The DNA for the CDR3 is TGTGCCAGCAGTCATAAGGGGATTGGAAACACCATATATTTT.

This clonotype was picked up many times. The gene calls are TRBV12-3 or TRBV12-4 and TRBJ2-7, with D maybe TRBD1 (6 bases). This CDR3 region has 13 residues. The V end was cut by 4 bases, the J end by 1 base, with 8 bases between. Here the CDR3 DNA reads TGTGCCAGCAGTTGGGGGCTTTCCTACGAGCAGTACTTC. It is translated as CASSWGLSYEQYF.

This chain links TRBV5-1 with TRBJ2-2; 8 positions agree with TRBD1. V dropped 5 bases and J dropped 5; count of bases not matched to a gene: 8. The germline gives CDR1 SGHRS, CDR2 YFSETQ. The CDR3 consists of 15 residues. The chain's CDR3 is CASRLTTGETGELFF. In nucleotides, the CDR3 is TGCGCCAGCAGACTAACGACAGGGGAGACCGGGGAGCTGTTTTTT.

This clonotype was detected many times. The rearrangement uses TRBV3-1 and TRBJ2-1; D is unresolved. V was trimmed by 0 bases and J by 10 bases, leaving 7 bases between them. This CDR3 region has 12 residues. Germline V lookup: CDR1 LGHDT, CDR2 YNNKEL (reference sequence). The CDR3 spells CASSQDLGEQFF. The CDR3 bases are TGTGCCAGCAGCCAAGACCTTGGGGAGCAGTTCTTC.

The chain employs TRBV18 and TRBJ1-1; the D gene is possibly TRBD1 (6 bases). V lost 7 bases to trimming and J lost 0 bases, with 15 bases between them. This CDR3 is built from 15 residues. Per the germline V gene, CDR1 is KGHSH and CDR2 is LQKENI. The CDR3 DNA sequence: TGTGCCAGCTTACCTCGGACAGCCTTGAACACTGAAGCTTTCTTT. Protein sequence: CASLPRTALNTEAFF. The variable domain in full, with the rest retrieved from reference TRBV18 and TRBJ1-1, is NAGVMQNPRHLVRRRGQEARLRCSPMKGHSHVYWYRQLPEEGLKFMVYLQKENIIDESGMPKERFSAEFPKEGPSILRIQQVVRGDSAAYFCASLPRTALNTEAFFGQGTRLTVV.

The chain employs TRBV5-5 and TRBJ2-2; possible D gene TRBD1, 6 bases. Germline V gene lookup returns CDR1 SGHKS and CDR2 YYEKEE (reference sequence). Trimming cost V 3 bases and J 3 bases, with 12 bases left between them. CDR3 length equals 15 residues. In DNA, the CDR3 is TGTGCCAGCAGCTCTAGGGGGTATGACACCGGGGAGCTGTTTTTT. Protein product: CASSSRGYDTGELFF.

This clonotype was recorded at least ten times. The chain uses TRBV20-1 and TRBJ2-3, with 7 nucleotides matching TRBD1. The V gene's germline CDR1 is DFQATT and CDR2 SNEGSKA (reference sequence). CDR3 size: 12 residues. The CDR3 here is CSRDSYTDTQYF. The CDR3 DNA sequence: TGCAGCCGGGACAGTTACACAGATACGCAGTATTTT.

This clonotype was picked up many times. This chain joins TRBV9 and TRBJ2-1; the D gene could be TRBD1 or TRBD2 (5 bases each). From germline, CDR1 is SGDLS and CDR2 YYNGEE. V shed 0 bases and J shed 4 bases, with 17 bases lying between them. The CDR3 runs to 17 residues. CDR3: CASSVGGPSTTYNEQFF. CDR3 in DNA: TGTGCCAGCAGCGTAGGGGGACCCTCGACGACTTACAATGAGCAGTTCTTC.

This clonotype was seen a few times. This chain connects TRBV9 to TRBJ2-7, with D possibly being TRBD1 or TRBD2 (5 bases each). V was shortened by 0 bases and J by 3 bases, with 10 bases between the two germline ends. The CDR3 sequence is 14 residues long. Germline V gene lookup returns CDR1 SGDLS and CDR2 YYNGEE. The CDR3 region is CASSVEGTHYEQYF. CDR3 sequence (DNA): TGTGCCAGCAGCGTAGAAGGGACCCACTACGAGCAGTACTTC.

Many counts were recorded for this clonotype. This chain uses TRBV2 with TRBJ1-4, with D uncertain. Looked up from germline, CDR1 is SNHLY and CDR2 is FYNNEI. This CDR3 spans 14 amino acids. The V end lost 6 bases, the J end lost 5 bases, and 13 bases lay between the germline ends. The CDR3 DNA reads as TGTGCCAGCAGGCCCGGAGTTACGAATGAAAAACTGTTTTTT. It yields the protein CASRPGVTNEKLFF.